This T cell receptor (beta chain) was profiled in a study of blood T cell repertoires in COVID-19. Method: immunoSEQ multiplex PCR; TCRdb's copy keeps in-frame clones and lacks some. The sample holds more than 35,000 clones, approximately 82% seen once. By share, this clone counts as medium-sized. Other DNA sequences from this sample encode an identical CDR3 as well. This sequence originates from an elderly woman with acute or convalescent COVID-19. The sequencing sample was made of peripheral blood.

The CDR3 reads CASSVGGIRTEAFF. In DNA, the CDR3 is TGTGCCAGCAGCGTAGGAGGGATTCGGACTGAAGCTTTCTTT. V usage is TRBV9 and J usage is TRBJ1-1; D is ambiguous. In germline, CDR1 is SGDLS, CDR2 YYNGEE. V lost 0 bases and J lost 5, with 11 bases in between. The CDR3 sequence is 14 residues long.